These 17 T cell receptor beta chains share one sample of origin, sequenced in a study of PD-L1 blockade in urothelial cancer. Profiled with immunoSEQ multiplex PCR; TCRdb holds only in-frame clones, not every one. In the table there are tens of thousands of clones, 75% to 95% of which are singletons. Material: PBMCs, obtained around atezolizumab (anti-PD-L1) treatment. The origin of the receptors is a man between 65 and 80 years old with urothelial cancer.

The chain recombines TRBV2 with TRBJ2-5, with a weak D call TRBD1 (6 bases). This CDR3 region has 16 residues. V was clipped by 5 bases and J by 5 bases, with 21 bases between them. Germline CDR1 reads SNHLY; CDR2 reads FYNNEI. The CDR3 loop reads CASSLGGRAGWETQYF. Written as DNA, the CDR3 is TGTGCCAGCAGTCTAGGGGGACGTGCCGGGTGGGAGACCCAGTACTTC.

The chain couples TRBV5-4 to TRBJ2-5; D is perhaps TRBD2 (5 bases). CDR1 and CDR2 (germline): SGHNT, YYREEE (reference sequence). The CDR3 is 13 amino acids. V was trimmed by 4 bases and J by 2 bases, leaving 9 bases between them. The CDR3 DNA reads TGTGCCAGCAGCCGAGCGGTACAAGAGACCCAGTACTTC. This translates into CASSRAVQETQYF.

The chain links TRBV6-5 to TRBJ2-7; 10 bases agree with TRBD2. Germline CDR1 MNHEY, CDR2 SVGAGI. The CDR3 is 16 amino acids. J was trimmed by 4 bases and V by 0 bases; bases with no gene match: 6. Written as DNA, the CDR3 is TGTGCCAGCAGTTACTCACGGCTAGCGGGAGCATACGAGCAGTACTTC. It is translated as CASSYSRLAGAYEQYF.

J is TRBJ1-5 and V is TRBV28; 7 positions match TRBD1. Trimming took 5 bases from V and 0 from J; bases not matched to a gene: 7. The germline CDR1 and CDR2 sequences are MDHEN and SYDVKM. This CDR3 is built from 16 residues. The CDR3 region is CASSHRTGISNQPQHF. CDR3 sequence (DNA): TGTGCCAGCAGTCACCGGACAGGTATTAGCAATCAGCCCCAGCATTTT.

This chain uses TRBV30 with TRBJ2-7, with 7 nucleotides matching TRBD1. Germline trimming cut 2 bases from V and 6 bases from J; bases unmatched to any gene: 7. CDR3 length: 13 amino acids. Germline lookup yields CDR1 GTSNPN and CDR2 SVGIG (reference sequence). The CDR3 coding sequence is TGTGCCTGGAGTCTCACAGGGGCGGGCGAGCAGTACTTC. Translated, it gives CAWSLTGAGEQYF.

This chain uses TRBV20-1 with TRBJ1-1; maybe TRBD1 (6 bases). CDR1 DFQATT and CDR2 SNEGSKA come from the germline V gene (reference sequence). The V end was cut by 4 bases, the J end by 4 bases, with 7 bases between. This CDR3 is 11 amino acids long. In nucleotides, the CDR3 is TGCAGTGCTAACAGGGCCACTGAAGCTTTCTTT. The encoded protein is CSANRATEAFF.

This clone has just one count. This chain uses TRBV6-5 with TRBJ2-5; TRBD1 matches at 8 bases. Germline V gene sequence: CDR1 MNHEY, CDR2 SVGAGI. Trimming removed 0 bases from V and 1 base from J; junction bases left unmatched: 4. The CDR3 is made up of 16 amino acids. Written as DNA, the CDR3 is TGTGCCAGCAGTTACTCGGGGACAGGAGTCCAAGAGACCCAGTACTTC. It specifies CASSYSGTGVQETQYF.

This chain uses TRBV5-4 with TRBJ2-1; D uncertain. Germline CDR1 is SGHNT and CDR2 is YYREEE (reference sequence). The CDR3 runs to 13 residues. Trimming pared 4 bases from V and 6 bases from J, leaving 11 bases between. CDR3 nucleotide sequence: TGTGCCAGCAGCCCCGTCTCGGGCAATGAGCAGTTCTTC. Translated: CASSPVSGNEQFF.

The CDR3 loop reads CACSGSTDTQYF. As DNA, the CDR3 is TGTGCCTGTAGCGGGAGCACAGATACGCAGTATTTT. V usage is TRBV30 and J usage is TRBJ2-3; 7 bases align to TRBD2. The trim removed 6 bases at V and 0 bases at J, leaving 0 bases unmatched. From germline, CDR1 is GTSNPN and CDR2 SVGIG (reference sequence). This CDR3 contains 12 residues.

The chain couples TRBV4-1 to TRBJ2-3; D gene unclear. Looked up from germline, CDR1 is MGHRA and CDR2 is YSYEKL. The CDR3 length is 14 residues. V was trimmed by 1 base and J by 1 base, leaving 6 bases between them. The CDR3 bases are TGCGCCAGCAGCCAAGGGGCCGGCACAGATACGCAGTATTTT. Amino acids: CASSQGAGTDTQYF.

V usage is TRBV5-6 and J usage is TRBJ2-5, with D tentatively TRBD1 (6 bases). The CDR3 length is 13 residues. CDR1 SGHDT and CDR2 YYEEEE come from the germline V gene. V was clipped by 4 bases and J by 7 bases, with 14 bases between them. The DNA of the CDR3 is TGTGCCAGCAGCAACCAGGGGTCAAGGACCCAGTACTTC. It yields the protein CASSNQGSRTQYF.

The chain combines TRBV11-2 with TRBJ2-5; D might be TRBD2 (5 bases). Germline V gene data show CDR1 as SGHAT and CDR2 as FQNNGV. There are 14 residues in the CDR3. The V end lost 1 base, the J end lost 6 bases, and 12 bases lay between the germline ends. CDR3 in DNA: TGTGCCAGCAGCTTAGCCCGGGATAGGAAGACCCAGTACTTC. The encoded protein is CASSLARDRKTQYF.

The chain combines TRBV2 with TRBJ2-1; maybe TRBD1 (6 bases). Germline lookup yields CDR1 SNHLY and CDR2 FYNNEI. With 3 bases removed from V and 4 bases from J, the gap between germline ends came to 10 bases. The CDR3 spans 14 residues. The CDR3 loop is CASSDRTAYNEQFF. As DNA, the CDR3 is TGTGCCAGCAGTGATAGGACAGCATACAATGAGCAGTTCTTC.

The chain combines TRBV2 with TRBJ2-7; D not certain. Germline values: CDR1 SNHLY, CDR2 FYNNEI. V gave up 6 bases and J gave up 9 bases, with 9 bases separating them. CDR3 size: 10 residues. CDR3 in DNA: TGTGCCAGCAGCCTCCTCGGGCAGTACTTC. Translated: CASSLLGQYF. Filled out from reference TRBV2 and TRBJ2-7, the complete variable domain reads EPEVTQTPSHQVTQMGQEVILRCVPISNHLYFYWYRQILGQKVEFLVSFYNNEISEKSEIFDDQFSVERPDGSNFTLKIRSTKLEDSAMYFCASSLLGQYFGPGTRLTVT.

The chain joins TRBV9 to TRBJ2-3, with D unclear. With 0 bases removed from V and 4 bases from J, the gap between germline ends came to 9 bases. This CDR3 region has 14 residues. The germline V gene encodes CDR1 SGDLS and CDR2 YYNGEE. DNA for the CDR3: TGTGCCAGCAGCGTAGAAGCATCCCCAGATACGCAGTATTTT. It specifies CASSVEASPDTQYF.

This chain uses TRBV14 with TRBJ1-3; 7 bases fit TRBD1. Germline V lookup: CDR1 SGHDN, CDR2 FVKESK. The CDR3 is 16 residues long. V shed 3 bases, J shed 3 bases, and the junction held 8 bases outside the gene matches. The CDR3 coding sequence is TGTGCCAGCAGCCAGCGGTCCGGGACAGTTGGAAACACCATATATTTT. The encoded protein is CASSQRSGTVGNTIYF.

This sequence joins TRBV28 and TRBJ2-7; TRBD1 matches 8 bases. V lost 7 bases to trimming and J lost 3 bases; unmatched junction nucleotides: 8. There are 14 residues in the CDR3. Germline V gene sequence: CDR1 MDHEN, CDR2 SYDVKM. The CDR3 is CASTSWTGNYEQYF. The CDR3 DNA sequence: TGTGCCAGCACCAGTTGGACAGGGAACTACGAGCAGTACTTC.